These 20 T cell receptor beta chains originate from one sample sequenced in a study of T cells in Graves' hyperthyroidism and ophthalmopathy. Amplification of TCR beta CDR3 regions used RNA as the template. An initial round of RT-PCR targeting the TCR CDR3 relied on the HTBI primer set. TCRdb reprocessed the multiplex PCR reads via MiXCR and lists one record per CDR3 protein. The data show about 720,000 distinct CDR3 sequences, approximately 19% seen once. Sequenced material: blood. These receptor sequences come from a woman aged 45-65 years with Graves' hyperthyroidism that later progressed to Graves' ophthalmopathy.

A note on this clonotype: Given the absence of the conserved phenylalanine or tryptophan at the CDR3 end, a read error is likely. The V call is TRBV30, the J call TRBJ1-6; TRBD1 aligns across 7 bases. Germline V gene lookup returns CDR1 GTSNPN and CDR2 SVGIG (reference sequence). Trimming cost V 3 bases and J 5 bases; bases outside gene matches: 10. There are 16 residues in the CDR3. Here the CDR3 reads CAWRAAGTANNSPLHS. The CDR3 DNA sequence: TGTGCCTGGAGGGCCGCCGGGACAGCAAATAATTCACCCCTCCACTCT.

The chain recombines TRBV28 with TRBJ2-7; D unresolved. CDR1 and CDR2 (germline): MDHEN, SYDVKM. With 6 bases removed from V and 3 bases from J, the gap between germline ends came to 18 bases. The CDR3 totals 15 residues. CDR3 in amino acids: CASSLGPPSNYEQYF. The CDR3 DNA follows: TGTGCCAGCAGCCTAGGGCCTCCTAGTAACTACGAGCAGTACTTC.

This clonotype was recorded a few times. A junction end diverges from the germline sequence, so it may reflect a read error. V usage is TRBV7-7 and J usage is TRBJ2-1; 7 nucleotides align to TRBD1. The length of the CDR3 is 15 residues. Per the germline V gene, CDR1 is SSHAT and CDR2 is FNYEAQ (reference sequence). CDR3 nucleotide sequence: TGTGCTAGCAGCCCCCGGGACAGATCCTACAATGAGCAGTTCTTC. This translates into CASSPRDRSYNEQFF.

This sequence joins TRBV20-1 and TRBJ2-7; TRBD2 is a possible D gene (7 bases). This CDR3 comprises 16 residues. Between the trimmed V and J ends, which lost 0 bases and 3 bases, there was a span of 18 bases. The germline gives CDR1 DFQATT, CDR2 SNEGSKA (reference sequence). The CDR3 bases are TGCAGTGCTAGAGATTGGGGGGGCGAAAAAAGCTACGAGCAGTACTTC. This translates into CSARDWGGEKSYEQYF.

This clonotype was seen many times. A junction end diverges from the germline sequence, so it may reflect a read error. The V gene is TRBV7-7, the J gene TRBJ2-1, with 8 positions matching TRBD1. The CDR3 extends over 15 amino acids. Germline V gene lookup returns CDR1 SSHAT and CDR2 FNYEAQ (reference sequence). In DNA, the CDR3 is TGTGCTAGCAGCCCCGGACAGGGATCCCACAATGAGCAGTTCTTC. Amino acid sequence: CASSPGQGSHNEQFF.

The J gene is TRBJ1-1, the V gene TRBV6-9, with TRBD1 matching 9 bases. The CDR3 is 15 amino acids. With V trimmed by 3 bases and J by 4 bases, 6 bases remained unmatched. CDR1 is MNHGY and CDR2 is SVAAGI in the germline V gene. CDR3 sequence: CASSYRGQGATEAFF. The CDR3 DNA sequence: TGTGCCAGCAGTTACAGGGGACAGGGAGCCACTGAAGCTTTCTTT.

This clonotype was seen only a few times. V usage is TRBV6-2 or TRBV6-3 and J usage is TRBJ2-3, with D unresolved. Trimming removed 5 bases at V and 4 bases at J, with 7 bases between. The length of the CDR3 is 12 residues. CDR1 is MNHEY, CDR2 SVGEGT, per germline. CDR3 coding DNA: TGTGCCAGCAGTCGGGTCTCAGATACGCAGTATTTT. It translates to CASSRVSDTQYF.

In its sample, this clonotype was seen a few times. A read error is likely, as this CDR3 ends without the conserved phenylalanine or tryptophan. V usage is TRBV27 and J usage is TRBJ2-3; D gene ambiguous. CDR3 length: 14 amino acids. V gave up 3 bases and J gave up 0 bases, with 7 bases separating them. Germline CDR1 and CDR2: MNHEY and SMNVEV (reference sequence). The CDR3 loop reads CASSFISSTDTQYV. CDR3 coding DNA: TGTGCCAGCAGTTTTATCTCTAGCACAGATACGCAGTATGTT.

This clonotype has only a few counts. V is TRBV2 and J is TRBJ1-3; D call uncertain. V was pared by 4 bases and J by 0 bases, with 7 bases between. CDR3 size: 14 residues. From germline, CDR1 is SNHLY and CDR2 FYNNEI. The CDR3 reads CASSGHFSGNTIYF. CDR3 coding DNA: TGTGCCAGCAGTGGCCATTTCTCTGGAAACACCATATATTTT.

This clonotype was seen ten or more times. This chain links TRBV3-1 with TRBJ1-2, with a possible D match to TRBD1 (5 bases). The CDR3 is 13 residues long. The V end was cut by 0 bases, the J end by 3 bases, with 5 bases between. Germline V gene lookup returns CDR1 LGHDT and CDR2 YNNKEL (reference sequence). The CDR3 protein is CASSQEGDYGYTF. CDR3 bases: TGTGCCAGCAGCCAAGAAGGGGACTATGGCTACACCTTC.

The V gene is TRBV12-3 or TRBV12-4, the J gene TRBJ2-7; D not certain. Trimming removed 7 bases at V and 1 base at J, with 11 bases between. CDR3 length: 13 residues. In DNA, the CDR3 is TGTGCCAGCACCAGCGTCGGATCCTACGAGCAGTACTTC. Translation: CASTSVGSYEQYF.

This clonotype was seen repeatedly, ten times or more. The gene calls are TRBV10-3 and TRBJ1-4, with D maybe TRBD1 (6 bases). V was cut by 11 bases and J by 7 bases, with 14 bases left in between. Germline CDR1 ENHRY, CDR2 SYGVKD. The CDR3 length is 12 residues. CDR3 residues: CAVQGGSEKLFF. The DNA for the CDR3 is TGTGCCGTACAAGGGGGATCTGAAAAACTGTTTTTT.

Points on this clonotype: A read error may explain this, as a much larger clone is one base away. V and J are TRBV11-2 and TRBJ2-4; D is ambiguous. The CDR3 covers 13 residues. CDR1 is SGHAT, CDR2 FQNNGV, per germline. The CDR3 DNA sequence: TGTGCCAGCAGAAGGGTAGCCAGAAACATTCAGTACTTC. Its translation: CASRRVARNIQYF.

This clonotype was counted a few times. This chain links TRBV7-2 with TRBJ2-5, with TRBD2 matching over 12 bases. V lost 3 bases to trimming and J lost 6 bases; unmatched junction nucleotides: 5. The CDR3 consists of 15 residues. Germline V gene data show CDR1 as SGHTA and CDR2 as FQGNSA. This CDR3 is CASSLSSGGAKTQYF. CDR3 DNA: TGTGCCAGCAGCTTGTCTAGCGGGGGGGCGAAGACCCAGTACTTC.

In this sample, this clonotype turned up many times. This rearrangement joins TRBV6-2 or TRBV6-3 to TRBJ1-1; D is unresolved. CDR1 is MNHEY, CDR2 SVGEGT, per germline. Trimming left V 7 bases short and J 1 base short, with 10 bases between. The CDR3 extends over 13 amino acids. The CDR3 bases are TGTGCCAGCACCATAGGTTGGAACACTGAAGCTTTCTTT. It yields the protein CASTIGWNTEAFF.

The count of this clonotype is one. A much larger clone sits a single nucleotide away, making a read error possible. The chain is built from TRBV6-6 and TRBJ2-7; possible D gene TRBD2, 6 bases. Trimming removed 0 bases at V and 7 bases at J, with 13 bases between. This CDR3 has 14 residues. Germline values: CDR1 MNHNY, CDR2 SVGAGI (reference sequence). CDR3 protein: CASSYSRTNGEQYF. The DNA of the CDR3 is TGTGCCAGCAGTTACTCGCGGACTAATGGGGAGCAGTACTTC.

The CDR3 spells CASTKDTVNTGELFF. The CDR3 DNA is TGTGCCAGCACCAAAGACACCGTGAACACCGGGGAGCTGTTTTTT. The V gene is TRBV6-5, the J gene TRBJ2-2; D remains ambiguous. Trimming took 7 bases from V and 1 from J, leaving 13 bases between them. Germline CDR1 reads MNHEY; CDR2 reads SVGAGI. The CDR3 extends over 15 amino acids.

This clonotype was counted ten times or more. V gene TRBV7-9 combines with J gene TRBJ2-1; 7 bases match TRBD2. The CDR3 sequence is 16 residues long. Germline CDR1 SEHNR, CDR2 FQNEAQ (reference sequence). Germline trimming cut 3 bases from V and 3 bases from J; bases unmatched to any gene: 8. The CDR3 nucleotides read TGTGCCAGCAGCTTGGCTGGCGGGGGTAGCTACAATGAGCAGTTCTTC. Its translation is CASSLAGGGSYNEQFF.

This clonotype appeared many times. The rearrangement links TRBV12-3 or TRBV12-4 to TRBJ2-7; TRBD2 agrees at 11 bases. V shed 3 bases, J shed 3 bases, and the junction held 4 bases outside the gene matches. CDR3 length: 15 amino acids. The CDR3 protein is CASSLSSGGVYEQYF. The CDR3 DNA sequence: TGTGCCAGCAGTTTGAGTAGCGGGGGGGTCTACGAGCAGTACTTC.

V gene TRBV7-9 combines with J gene TRBJ2-7; the match to TRBD1 covers 7 bases. Trimming removed 5 bases from V and 6 bases from J; junction bases left unmatched: 4. Germline V gene lookup returns CDR1 SEHNR and CDR2 FQNEAQ (reference sequence). CDR3 size: 12 residues. The CDR3 DNA follows: TGTGCCAGCAGCCGGGACAGATCCGAGCAGTACTTC. Encoded protein: CASSRDRSEQYF.